This entry is about one T cell receptor beta chain. Its cognate antigen is unknown. This sequence is one base from a far larger clone and is likely a read error. This entry belongs to a study of regulatory T cells in long-lasting Graves disease. Overall study findings and caveats: TCR diversity in persistent Graves' patients was below that of newly diagnosed ones.

Arm-PCR with iRepertoire HTBI primers amplified the CDR3 regions for these TCR beta libraries. TCRdb re-analysed the multiplex PCR reads in MiXCR, keeping a single row per CDR3 protein. The profile shows 300,000 to 450,000 distinct CDR3 sequences, roughly a sixth of them singletons. CDR3 length: 11 amino acids. Germline values: CDR1 SGHAT, CDR2 FQNNGV. Sample time point: newly diagnosed GD, antithyroid drugs for less than 3 months. There was RNA extracted from PBMCs, and the TCR library was made from it. The sample in question was peripheral blood mononuclear cells (PBMCs), obtained at new diagnosis, from a patient treated with antithyroid drugs. This chain joins TRBV11-2 and TRBJ2-7, with D perhaps matching TRBD1 (5 bases). The receptor's source is a female donor with Graves disease. The CDR3 sequence: CTSSQGYEQYF. The CDR3, as DNA: TGTACCAGCAGCCAGGGCTACGAGCAGTACTTC.